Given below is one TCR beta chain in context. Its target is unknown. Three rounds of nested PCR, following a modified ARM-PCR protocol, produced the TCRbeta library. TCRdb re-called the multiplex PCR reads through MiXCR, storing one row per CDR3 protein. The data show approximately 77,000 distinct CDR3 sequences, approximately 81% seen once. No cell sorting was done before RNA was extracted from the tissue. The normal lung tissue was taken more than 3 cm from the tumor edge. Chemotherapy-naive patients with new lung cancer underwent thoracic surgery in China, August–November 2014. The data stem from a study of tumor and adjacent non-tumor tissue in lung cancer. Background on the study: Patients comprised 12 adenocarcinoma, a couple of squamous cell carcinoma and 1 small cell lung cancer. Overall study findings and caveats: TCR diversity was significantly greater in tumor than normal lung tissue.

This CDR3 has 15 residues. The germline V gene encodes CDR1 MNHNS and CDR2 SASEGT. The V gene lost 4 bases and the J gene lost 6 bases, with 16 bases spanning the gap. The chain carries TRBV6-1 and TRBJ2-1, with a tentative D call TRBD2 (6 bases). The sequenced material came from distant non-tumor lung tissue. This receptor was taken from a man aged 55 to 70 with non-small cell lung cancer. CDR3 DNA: TGTGCCAGCAGTGCTATAGCGGAAGCCCTCAATGAGCAGTTCTTC. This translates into CASSAIAEALNEQFF.